This entry describes one T cell receptor beta chain. This clone has only one observation. The specificity of this receptor is unknown. Base-call qualities are not available, and no considerably larger clone is one nucleotide away. This sample was included in a study of cytotoxic CD8 clonotypes in ibrutinib-treated CLL listed by TCRdb under 2021. The study in broad terms: The cohort included some 14 treatment-naive and approximately eleven relapsed/refractory patients; around 17 were IGHV unmutated. Patients were still on ibrutinib when every remission and progressive disease sample was collected. Responses were partial in some 24 patients and complete in 2; after median about 63 months follow-up, about 14 stayed in remission and 12 progressed. An average of 255,043 productive templates and 80,000 to 100,000 productive rearrangements was obtained per sample. Longitudinal samples were obtainable from 26 of the 86 participants in the trial. Samples at response were collected after a median of about twelve months of treatment, with a range of about 6 to 40 months. Cryopreserved peripheral blood mononuclear cells were obtained before treatment, at response, and at either sustained remission or disease progression. The study at large found these results: Clonality rose at ibrutinib response, remained stable during sustained remission, and dropped back toward baseline at progression. At baseline, clonality was higher than in age-matched healthy donors and showed a strong correlation with circulating CD8+ T-cell counts. Lymph node repertoires were not examined, and the timing of sampling was not matched between patients in sustained remission and those whose disease progressed. Public clonotypes were rare and either shrank or stayed stable during treatment, and the rise in clonality at ibrutinib response reflected expansion of private clonotypes.

The sample's time point label, decoded: 20 to 30 months on ibrutinib. For TCR beta library preparation, 2 to 2.5 micrograms of genomic DNA were isolated from cryopreserved PBMCs. Longitudinal blood samples from CLL patients on ibrutinib monotherapy underwent high-throughput TCR beta sequencing. The patients took part in an open-label, single-center phase 2 trial of ibrutinib monotherapy. The goal of deep resolution MiSeq sequencing was a depth between 1 in 1 million and 1 in 200,000 T cells, and coverage averaged 10x per clonotype. The immunoSEQ hsTCRB Kit was used to generate the TCR beta libraries. In the paper's pipeline: ImmunoSEQ Data Assistant and ImmunoSEQ Analyzer were used for data analysis, and V, D and J genes were assigned according to IMGT definitions. Clonality, with values ranging from 0 to 1, was calculated as one minus the normalized Shannon entropy of productive rearrangement frequencies. Public clonotype analysis was restricted to overrepresented clonotypes comprising at least 0.05% of each patient's repertoire. Some twelve repertoires from age-matched healthy donors, obtained from immuneACCESS, served as clonality controls. The table was pulled from immuneACCESS by TCRdb, which kept in-frame rearrangements only. Such tables lose some clones; where checked, under half of the loss comes from unresolved V genes, and the rest has no known cause. V and J calls and clone size follow that table, whereas D and trimming were derived from the DNA. This sample comprises roughly 180,000 clones, over 55% of them detected only once. The ten largest clonotypes hold around an eighth of the sample.

According to the germline V gene, CDR1 reads SGHTS and CDR2 reads YDEGEE. Trimmed from V: 2 bases; trimmed from J: 9 bases; junction bases lacking a gene match: 6. The CDR3, cysteine through phenylalanine, is 15 amino acids long. The read is trimmed to its CDR3 DNA, 45 bases read in frame from base 1. The specimen comprised PBMCs, sampled after 24 months of ibrutinib treatment. The chain links TRBV5-8 with TRBJ2-1, and 12 junction bases match TRBD2. This receptor was taken from a human donor with chronic lymphocytic leukemia. The DNA reads as follows: TGTGCCAGCAGCTTCCTAGCGGGAGGGCCCGCTGAGCAGTTCTTC. Its protein reads: CASSFLAGGPAEQFF.